A single T cell receptor (beta chain) is shown here with its context. This clonotype was counted many times. Its antigen target is currently unknown. Base-call qualities are not available, and no considerably larger clone is one nucleotide away. Preparation of the library involved 5' RACE. Sequencing was carried out with an Illumina HiSeq 2500. A second 7 to 11 cycle PCR used a sample-barcoded 5' primer and a J-beta primer mix. Each TCR beta cDNA molecule received a unique molecular identifier from a template-switch 5' adaptor carrying 12 random nucleotides. Each sample yielded at least 3 million CDR3-containing paired-end reads. First-strand cDNA was synthesized from all RNA with the Mint cDNA synthesis kit, primed by a TRBC-specific oligonucleotide. All cDNA was treated with uracil-DNA glycosylase and then went through a first 18-cycle PCR with the universal primers M1SS and BC2_uni_R. The authors' analysis ran thus. For normalization, 1 million high-quality reads were randomly selected from each sample, with every read carrying a distinct molecular identifier. Reads with shared molecular identifiers were discarded instead of being binned into consensus sequences. MiTCR, with a Q25 quality threshold and the strictest error-elimination algorithm, was used for CDR3 identification, clonotype clustering and error correction. A nonparametric unseen species model using Euler transformation provided a lower-bound estimate of total TCR beta diversity. TCRdb reprocessed the public reads (quality trimming at Q25 with fastp, clone calling with MiXCR) and kept in-frame beta chains. One record per CDR3 amino acid sequence lists the most common genes and DNA. These V and J calls derive from TCRdb rather than the authors' analysis. Recorded for this sample are approximately 400,000 distinct CDR3 sequences; roughly half of them occurred a single time. The biggest ten clones account for 45% to 65% of the sample.

Donors were a few dozen systemically healthy Caucasian individuals from Russia aged roughly 6 to 90 years. Each donor gave 8.5 to 10 milliliters of peripheral blood, collected into EDTA-treated Vacutainer tubes. Ficoll-Paque density-gradient centrifugation was used to isolate PBMCs, with at least 7 million per sample. Total RNA was extracted from PBMCs with Trizol reagent, with at least 6 micrograms obtained per sample. The percentages of naive CD45RAhigh/CD27high T cells were determined by flow cytometry on a PBMC aliquot from every donor. This entry is derived from a study of blood T cells in healthy people across ages (dated by TCRdb to about 2015). In terms of the full investigation: Template switching captured roughly one uniquely barcoded TCR beta cDNA molecule per two T cells in model experiments. The study measured age-related changes in TCR beta repertoire diversity using deep sequencing normalized with unique cDNA molecular identifiers. Four age groups were formed from the donors: young (average approximately 17 years), middle-aged (approximately 39), aged (under 70) and long-lived (less than 85). To avoid experimental bias, donors of different ages were distributed randomly across sequencing lanes. Using the same blood draw, the study looked at two additional independent replicas of 1 million unique cDNA reads for two donors, one aged 18 to 30 and the other aged 80 or older. On the study overall, not on this receptor specifically: Because profiling used bulk unsorted PBMCs, naive and antigen-experienced compartments could not be compared conclusively. Observed TCR beta diversity per million T cells fell roughly linearly with age, and a significant reduction was already apparent by age around 40. Estimates of total diversity based on one million sequenced T cells were considered lower bounds and underestimates. Because donor CMV infection status was unknown, age-related changes in expanded clonotypes were potentially confounded. A strong correlation was found between observed TCR beta diversity and the percentage of naive T cells measured by flow cytometry. The long-lived group showed more naive CD4+ T cells, fewer expanded clones and increased TCR diversity than the aged group, suggesting age selection.

The CDR3 holds 13 amino acids from the cysteine to the phenylalanine. Only the CDR3 DNA stays, 39 bases, in frame from base 1. Based on the germline V gene, the CDR1 and CDR2 sequences are MNHEY and SVGEGT. V is reduced by 2 bases and J by 9 bases, leaving a spacing of 14 bases between them. The sequencing sample was made of blood. This TCR came from a man between 60 and 75 years old in good health. This chain joins TRBV6-2 or TRBV6-3 to TRBJ2-7; the best D guess is TRBD2, with 6 bases matching. This receptor carries the CDR3 CASSYKVEGWQYF. The sequence in DNA is TGTGCCAGCAGTTACAAGGTGGAGGGATGGCAGTACTTC.